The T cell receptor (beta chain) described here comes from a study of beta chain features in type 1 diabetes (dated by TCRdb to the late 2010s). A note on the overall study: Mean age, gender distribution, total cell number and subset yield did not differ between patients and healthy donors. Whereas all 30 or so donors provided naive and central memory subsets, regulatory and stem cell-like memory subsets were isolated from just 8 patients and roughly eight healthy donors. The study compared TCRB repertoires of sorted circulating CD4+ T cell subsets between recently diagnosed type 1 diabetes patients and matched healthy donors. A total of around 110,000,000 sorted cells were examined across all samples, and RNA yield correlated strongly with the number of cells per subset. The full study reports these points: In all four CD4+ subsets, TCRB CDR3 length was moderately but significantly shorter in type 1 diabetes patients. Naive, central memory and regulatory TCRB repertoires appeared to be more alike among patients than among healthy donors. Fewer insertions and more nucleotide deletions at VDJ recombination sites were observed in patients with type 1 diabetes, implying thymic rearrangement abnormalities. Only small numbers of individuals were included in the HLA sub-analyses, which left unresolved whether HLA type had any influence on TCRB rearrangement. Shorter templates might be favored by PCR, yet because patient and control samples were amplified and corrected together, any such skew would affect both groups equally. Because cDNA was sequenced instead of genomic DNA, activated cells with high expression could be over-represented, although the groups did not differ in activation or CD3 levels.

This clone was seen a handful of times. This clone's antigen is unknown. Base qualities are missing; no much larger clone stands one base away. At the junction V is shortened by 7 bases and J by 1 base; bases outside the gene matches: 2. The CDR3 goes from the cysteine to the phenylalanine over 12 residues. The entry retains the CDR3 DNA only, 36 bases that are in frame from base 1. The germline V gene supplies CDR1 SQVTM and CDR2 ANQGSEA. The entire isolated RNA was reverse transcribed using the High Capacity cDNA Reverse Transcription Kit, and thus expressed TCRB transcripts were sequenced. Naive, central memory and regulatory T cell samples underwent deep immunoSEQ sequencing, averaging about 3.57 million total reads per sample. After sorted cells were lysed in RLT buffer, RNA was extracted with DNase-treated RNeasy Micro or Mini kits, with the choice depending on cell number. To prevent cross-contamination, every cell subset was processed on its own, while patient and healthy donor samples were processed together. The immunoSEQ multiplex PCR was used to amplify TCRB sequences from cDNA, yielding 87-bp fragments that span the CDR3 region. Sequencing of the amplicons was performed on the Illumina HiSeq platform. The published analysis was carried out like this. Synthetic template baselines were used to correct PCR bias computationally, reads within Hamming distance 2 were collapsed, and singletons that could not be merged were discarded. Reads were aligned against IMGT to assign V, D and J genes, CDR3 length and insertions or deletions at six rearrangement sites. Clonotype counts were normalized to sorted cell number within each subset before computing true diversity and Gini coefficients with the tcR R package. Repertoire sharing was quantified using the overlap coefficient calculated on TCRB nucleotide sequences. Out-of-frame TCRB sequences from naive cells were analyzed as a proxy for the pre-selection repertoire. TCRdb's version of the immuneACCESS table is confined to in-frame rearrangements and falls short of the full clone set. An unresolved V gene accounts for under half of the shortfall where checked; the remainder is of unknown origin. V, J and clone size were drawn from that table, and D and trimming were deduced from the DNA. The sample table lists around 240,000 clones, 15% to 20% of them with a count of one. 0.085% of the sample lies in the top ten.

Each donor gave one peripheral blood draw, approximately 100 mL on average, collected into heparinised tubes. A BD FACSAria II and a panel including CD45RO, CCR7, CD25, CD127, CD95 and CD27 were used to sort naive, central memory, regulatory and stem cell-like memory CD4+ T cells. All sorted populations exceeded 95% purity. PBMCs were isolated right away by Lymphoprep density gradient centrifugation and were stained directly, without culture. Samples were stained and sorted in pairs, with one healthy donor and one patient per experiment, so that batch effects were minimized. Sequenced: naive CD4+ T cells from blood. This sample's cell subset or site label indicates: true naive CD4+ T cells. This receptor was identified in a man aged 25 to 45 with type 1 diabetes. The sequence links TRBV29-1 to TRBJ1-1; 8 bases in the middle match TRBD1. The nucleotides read TGCAGCGAAGGACAGGGGAACACTGAAGCTTTCTTT. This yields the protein CSEGQGNTEAFF.